This T cell receptor (beta chain) was profiled in a study of immune characteristics of hereditary and idiopathic chronic pancreatitis. Looking at the study overall: Local immune cells and TCRbeta repertoires in the pancreas were profiled in this study for hereditary and idiopathic chronic pancreatitis, with control organ donor pancreases used for comparison. TCRbeta sequencing included about five control pancreases, under ten pancreases with hereditary chronic pancreatitis and about 6 pancreases with idiopathic chronic pancreatitis. The gDNA-based approach was selected because minimal in vitro experimental manipulation of pancreas-infiltrating T cells was involved.

CDR1 and CDR2 (SGHVS, FQNEAQ) derive from the germline V gene. The CDR3 spans 12 residues, from the cysteine through the phenylalanine. Only the CDR3 portion is preserved as DNA: 36 bases, with reading frame beginning at the first base. The germline ends are 8 bases apart after V is trimmed by 5 bases and J by 7 bases. Libraries were built with the immunoSEQ multiplex PCR assay. From pancreatic genomic DNA, the TCRbeta CDR3 region along with adjacent sequences was amplified and then sequenced. Processing in the source paper ran as follows. Repertoire diversity was assessed as a mean normalized Shannon-Wiener index, together with productive clonality and counts of productive rearrangements. The nonparametric Mann-Whitney U test was used to compare repertoire metrics between controls and chronic pancreatitis. A shared clonotype was defined as a CDR3beta sequence with the same amino acid composition and length across subjects. Here the immuneACCESS table is served through TCRdb, limited to in-frame sequences with V and J called. Missing clones are a known gap in these copies; in checked studies unresolved V genes cover under half, and the rest lacks a known reason. V and J calls and clone size are as listed in that table; D and trimming were resolved from the DNA. The sample data list about 13,000 clones, and about 70% of these were observed just once. The ten largest clones add up to approximately 14% of the sample.

Results and caveats for the whole study, not just this receptor: Because patient tissue could only be obtained at the time of TPIAT, differences in disease duration may have influenced the immune findings. Vbeta-Jbeta gene family usage, including TRBV10, TRBV19, TRBV23 and TRBV5, differed between hereditary and idiopathic chronic pancreatitis. Among 13 chronic pancreatitis patients, the number of productive TCR rearrangements showed a positive correlation with disease severity scores. Significantly increased TCRbeta repertoire diversity and reduced clonality were observed in both chronic pancreatitis groups relative to controls. Chronic pancreatitis caused by alcohol use was not included in the study.

Patients undergoing total pancreatectomy with islet autotransplantation (TPIAT) were the source of the chronic pancreatitis pancreas tissue. Included chronic pancreatitis patients had no known history of diabetes. For TCRbeta sequencing, genomic DNA was extracted directly from bulk pancreas tissue, without T cell sorting. Pancreas tissues from patients and organ donors were collected consecutively at two US centers. In the case of this clone: Its antigen is not yet known. Per-base qualities were not stored, and no clone one base away is much larger.

The sequenced material came from pancreas tissue with hereditary chronic pancreatitis. This clonotype was obtained from a human donor with chronic pancreatitis. Rearrangement joined TRBV7-8 to TRBJ2-2, with the D gene not clear enough to name. The sequenced DNA is TGTGCCAGCAGCCCATTTGACGGGGAGCTGTTTTTT. The translation is CASSPFDGELFF. The variable domain in full, with residues beyond the CDR3 obtained from the reference TRBV7-8 and TRBJ2-2 genes, is GAGVSQSPRYKVAKRGQDVALRCDPISGHVSLFWYQQALGQGPEFLTYFQNEAQLDKSGLPSDRFFAERPEGSVSTLKIQRTQQEDSAVYLCASSPFDGELFFGEGSRLTVL.